A selection of T cell receptor beta chains follows, all from one sample in a study of identical twins. In TCRdb, the 5' RACE reads were re-called with MiXCR into one record per CDR3 protein. The repertoire holds nearly 200,000 distinct CDR3 sequences, with roughly 15% as singletons. These same data were also listed under a study on T cells expressing NK-cell markers.

Sample: CD8+ T cells sorted from blood. The receptors come from a woman aged 18-29 years in good health. Both conserved end residues are part of each CDR3. A D gene is named only where the DNA matches it firmly. Clone size is given for some rows only: seen once, a few or many times, or a class if the clone is expanded.

j_gene	abundance	d_gene	v_gene	CDR3nt	CDR3aa
TRBJ2-5	-	-	TRBV4-3	TGCGCCAGCAGCCAATGGCCCGAAGAGACCCAGTACTTC	CASSQWPEETQYF
TRBJ2-7	few	TRBD2	TRBV6-5	TGTGCCAGCAGTTATAGGCGCGGGAGATACGAGCAGTACTTC	CASSYRRGRYEQYF
TRBJ2-5	few	-	TRBV4-1	TGCGCCAGCAGCCAAGGATTTACCCCGTCCGACTTC	CASSQGFTPSDF
TRBJ2-1	-	TRBD2	TRBV6-1	TGTGCCAGCAGGCGCCCGCAACTAGCGGGACCCAATGAGCAGTTCTTC	CASRRPQLAGPNEQFF
TRBJ2-7	few	TRBD1	TRBV9	TGTGCCAGCAGCGCCGGGACAGGGATACCCGAGCAGTACTTC	CASSAGTGIPEQYF
TRBJ1-5	once	-	TRBV11-2	TGTGCCAGCAGCTTTCCAGGGGAGAATCAGCCCCAGCATTTT	CASSFPGENQPQHF
TRBJ2-5	-	-	TRBV6-2/TRBV6-3	TGTGCCAGCTATTCGGCACGTCAAGAGACCCAGTACTTC	CASYSARQETQYF
TRBJ2-3	-	TRBD1	TRBV6-5	TGTGCCAGCAGTTACCTAGGGGGCGGCACAGATACGCAGTATTTT	CASSYLGGGTDTQYF
TRBJ1-1	few	-	TRBV5-6	TGTGCCAGCAGCTGGGGGGACACTGAAGCTTTCTTT	CASSWGDTEAFF
TRBJ1-2	many	-	TRBV12-3/TRBV12-4	TGTGCCAGCAGTCCCGGTTACTATGGCTACACCTTC	CASSPGYYGYTF
TRBJ2-3	-	TRBD2	TRBV14	TGTGCCAGCAGCCAAGATCCGGGCGGGAGAAATACGCAGTATTTT	CASSQDPGGRNTQYF
TRBJ2-1	once	-	TRBV12-5	TGTGCTAGTGCCTCAGGGGGGCCCTACAATGAGCAGTTCTTC	CASASGGPYNEQFF
TRBJ2-7	-	-	TRBV3-1	TGTGCCAGCAGCCCACATTACCGGGACATCGGCTACGAGCAGTACTTC	CASSPHYRDIGYEQYF
TRBJ2-3	-	-	TRBV5-5	TGTGCCAGCAGCTCCTTGGAAACAGATACGCAGTATTTT	CASSSLETDTQYF
TRBJ2-7	many	-	TRBV9	TGTGCCAGCAGCGTAGACAGCCGCTCCTACGAGCAGTACTTC	CASSVDSRSYEQYF
TRBJ2-7	few	-	TRBV5-1	TGCGCCAGCAGCTTCGGGGGGCTTCCATACGAGCAGTACTTC	CASSFGGLPYEQYF
TRBJ1-1	few	-	TRBV20-1	TGCAGTGCTAGCGACCAGGGTATGATCACTGAAGCTTTCTTT	CSASDQGMITEAFF
TRBJ2-3	few	-	TRBV20-1	TGCAGTGCTAGAGTGTCGGGGTTCCTCACAGATACGCAGTATTTT	CSARVSGFLTDTQYF
TRBJ2-7	-	-	TRBV7-8	TGTGCCAGCAGGGAGAGCTACGAGCAGTACTTC	CASRESYEQYF
TRBJ2-7	-	-	TRBV7-9	TGTGCCAGCAGCGCAGCAGGTACCTACGAGCAGTACTTC	CASSAAGTYEQYF
TRBJ2-3	many	-	TRBV11-2	TGTGCCAGCAGCTTAGAGACTAACCCATCCACAGATACGCAGTATTTT	CASSLETNPSTDTQYF
TRBJ2-7	once	-	TRBV7-8	TGTGCCAGCAGCGAGTCGGGAGAAGTCTACGAGCAGTACTTC	CASSESGEVYEQYF
TRBJ2-2	-	-	TRBV9	TGTGCCAGCAGCGTAGCGAGCGGGCCGAACACCGGGGAGCTGTTTTTT	CASSVASGPNTGELFF
TRBJ1-1	-	TRBD1	TRBV5-5	TGTGCCAGCAACTCAGGGGGCCCAGGGACTGAAGCTTTCTTT	CASNSGGPGTEAFF
TRBJ2-1	-	TRBD2	TRBV5-6	TGTGCCAGCAGCGCCGGGAGGGGGAAGCAGTTCTTC	CASSAGRGKQFF
TRBJ2-2	few	-	TRBV3-1	TGTGCCAGCAGCCTCGCACGTGGGCAGCCGCGTACCGGGGAGCTGTTTTTT	CASSLARGQPRTGELFF
TRBJ2-6	-	TRBD1	TRBV27	TGTGCCAGCAAGGGACAGGGTGGCTCTGGGGCCAACGTCCTGACTTTC	CASKGQGGSGANVLTF
TRBJ1-1	-	TRBD1	TRBV4-1	TGCGCCAGCAGCCAAGAAGGGGGACAGGTGAACACTGAAGCTTTCTTT	CASSQEGGQVNTEAFF
TRBJ2-2	few	-	TRBV5-1	TGCGCCAGCAGCTTGGTTGGGGCGCGGGGCACCGGGGAGCTGTTTTTT	CASSLVGARGTGELFF
TRBJ2-7	-	TRBD2	TRBV14	TGTGCCAGCAGCCAAGGGAGCGGGGGGCCCTACGGAGAGCAGTACTTC	CASSQGSGGPYGEQYF
TRBJ2-7	-	-	TRBV20-1	TGCAGTGCCTCCCCAACAACCTACGAGCAGTACTTC	CSASPTTYEQYF
TRBJ1-1	-	-	TRBV12-3/TRBV12-4	TGTGCCAGCACCCCGACAGATAACACTGAAGCTTTCTTT	CASTPTDNTEAFF
TRBJ1-2	many	-	TRBV12-3/TRBV12-4	TGTGCCAGCGGGACGAGCATTGTCTACACCTTC	CASGTSIVYTF
TRBJ2-2	many	-	TRBV12-3/TRBV12-4	TGTGCCAGCAGTTTTTCGAACACCGGGGAGCTGTTTTTT	CASSFSNTGELFF
TRBJ2-7	few	-	TRBV10-2	TGCGCCAGCAGTGGAGGGGGGGTGGCCTACGAGCAGTACTTC	CASSGGGVAYEQYF
TRBJ2-5	few	-	TRBV6-2/TRBV6-3	TGTGCCAGCACACAGTTAGTGGAAGAGACCCAGTACTTC	CASTQLVEETQYF
TRBJ2-2	-	-	TRBV30	TGTGCCTGGAGTGTAGGCGACCCCGGGGAGCTGTTTTTT	CAWSVGDPGELFF
TRBJ2-1	few	-	TRBV11-2	TGTGCCAGCAGCCCAGATGAGCAGTTCTTC	CASSPDEQFF
TRBJ2-1	few	TRBD2	TRBV10-3	TGTGCCACCCGGCAGACTAGCGGGAAGGTGGATGAGCAGTTCTTC	CATRQTSGKVDEQFF
TRBJ2-1	few	TRBD2	TRBV7-8	TGTGCCAGCAACCTAGCGGGGGGGAGCAATGAGCAGTTCTTC	CASNLAGGSNEQFF
TRBJ1-2	few	-	TRBV7-9	TGTGCCGACCGGCCGTATGGCTACACCTTC	CADRPYGYTF
TRBJ2-7	-	-	TRBV7-8	TGTGCCAGCAGCCGAACGCAAGGGTCGGGTGGGCCCTACGAGCAGTACTTC	CASSRTQGSGGPYEQYF
TRBJ2-5	many	-	TRBV5-1	TGCGCCAGCAGCTACCCCGGGACGGAGATGGAGACCCAGTACTTC	CASSYPGTEMETQYF
TRBJ2-5	-	-	TRBV7-9	TGTGCCAGCAGCTTAGCGCTAAGCGAGACCCAGTACTTC	CASSLALSETQYF
TRBJ2-1	few	TRBD1	TRBV6-4	TGTGCCAGCAGTGATTGGGGGACAGGGGTAAATGAGCAGTTCTTC	CASSDWGTGVNEQFF
TRBJ2-1	few	-	TRBV29-1	TGCAGCGTTGAGGGTAGACACAATGAGCAGTTCTTC	CSVEGRHNEQFF
TRBJ2-7	few	TRBD2	TRBV4-3	TGCGCCAGCAGCCAGTCCGCGGGGGGTCGGTACGAGCAGTACTTC	CASSQSAGGRYEQYF
TRBJ2-3	few	-	TRBV13	TGTGCCAGCAGCTTAGCGGGGGAAACTAGCACAGATACGCAGTATTTT	CASSLAGETSTDTQYF